This section outlines one T cell receptor beta chain sequence together with its context. Antigen: not known. The sample belongs to a study of response to subunit inactivated influenza vaccine. TCRdb used MiXCR to reprocess the RT-PCR reads, holding one entry per CDR3 protein. The sample carries 150,000 to 200,000 distinct CDR3 sequences, approximately 9.2% recorded once. Overall study results and limits: Authors suggested seasonal influenza vaccinations each recruit few new T cells.

The CDR3 loop spans 16 amino acids. Germline lookup yields CDR1 SGHRS and CDR2 YFSETQ. The ends lost 4 bases at V and 1 base at J; junction bases unmatched: 8. Sequencing used non-naive T cells sorted from PBMCs, obtained on the day of vaccination. The chain recombines TRBV5-1 with TRBJ2-3, with 8 bases fitting TRBD2. The sequence was collected from a man in his forties or fifties who received an inactivated influenza vaccine. The CDR3 nucleotides are TGCGCCAGCAGCCCCCGGCCTAGCGGGCGCACAGATACGCAGTATTTT. Residues: CASSPRPSGRTDTQYF.